This TCR beta chain appears in the sequencing data of a study of technical replicates of blood from a handful of donors. CDR1 is MGHDK, CDR2 SYGVNS, per germline. V lost 5 bases, J lost 4 bases, and 2 bases stayed unmatched. The CDR3 loop spans 14 amino acids. Measured with immunoSEQ multiplex PCR; TCRdb has only the in-frame clones, and not every one. Seen here are more than 70,000 clones, approximately 93% observed once, and the top ten hold approximately 0.22%. The sequencing input was T cells isolated from PBMCs. V usage is TRBV25-1 and J usage is TRBJ1-6; 7 bases are shared with TRBD1. The sequence derives from a human donor in good health. The DNA for the CDR3 is TGTGCCAGCAGTTGGGACAGATATAATTCACCCCTCCACTTT. Residues: CASSWDRYNSPLHF.